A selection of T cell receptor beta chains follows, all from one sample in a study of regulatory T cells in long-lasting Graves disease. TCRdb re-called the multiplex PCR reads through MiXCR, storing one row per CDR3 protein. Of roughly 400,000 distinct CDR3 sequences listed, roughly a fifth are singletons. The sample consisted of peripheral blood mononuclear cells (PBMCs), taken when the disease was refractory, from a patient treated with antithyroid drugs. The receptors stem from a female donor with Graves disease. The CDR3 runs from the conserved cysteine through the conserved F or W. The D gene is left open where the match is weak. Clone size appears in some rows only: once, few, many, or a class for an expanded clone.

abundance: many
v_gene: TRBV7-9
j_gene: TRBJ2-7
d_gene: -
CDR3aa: CASSPGTKYEQYF
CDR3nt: TGTGCCAGCAGCCCAGGGACAAAGTACGAGCAGTACTTC

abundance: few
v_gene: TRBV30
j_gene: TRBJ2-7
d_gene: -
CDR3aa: CAWSGGRTYEQYF
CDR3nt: TGTGCCTGGAGTGGCGGCAGAACCTACGAGCAGTACTTC

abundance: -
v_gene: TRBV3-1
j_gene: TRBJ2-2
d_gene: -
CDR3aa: CASSQDQIPPINTGELFF
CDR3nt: TGTGCCAGCAGCCAAGATCAGATCCCCCCGATCAACACCGGGGAGCTGTTTTTT

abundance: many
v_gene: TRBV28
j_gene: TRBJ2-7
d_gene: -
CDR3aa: CASKKYEQYF
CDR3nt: TGTGCCAGCAAGAAGTACGAGCAGTACTTC

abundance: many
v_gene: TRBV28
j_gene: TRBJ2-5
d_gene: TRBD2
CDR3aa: CASSPTSGLAGSNGSETQYF
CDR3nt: TGTGCCAGCAGCCCGACATCCGGACTAGCGGGATCTAATGGCTCGGAGACCCAGTACTTC

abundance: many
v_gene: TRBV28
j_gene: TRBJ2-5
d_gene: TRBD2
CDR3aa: CASRPTSGQGETQYF
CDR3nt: TGTGCCAGCAGACCCACTAGCGGTCAAGGGGAGACCCAGTACTTC

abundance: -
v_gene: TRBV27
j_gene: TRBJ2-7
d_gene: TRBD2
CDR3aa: CASSLLAGVSGEQYF
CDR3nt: TGTGCCAGCAGTTTACTAGCGGGAGTCTCGGGCGAGCAGTACTTC

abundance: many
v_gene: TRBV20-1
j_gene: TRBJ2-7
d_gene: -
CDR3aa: CSARQYLYEQYF
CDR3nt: TGCAGTGCTAGACAGTATCTGTACGAGCAGTACTTC

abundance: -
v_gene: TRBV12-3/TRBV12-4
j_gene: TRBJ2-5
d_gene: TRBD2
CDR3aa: CASSLGLAGGLQTQYF
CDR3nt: TGTGCCAGCAGTCTTGGACTAGCGGGAGGGCTACAGACCCAGTACTTC

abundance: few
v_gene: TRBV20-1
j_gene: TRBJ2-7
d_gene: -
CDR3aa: CSARTLFHEQYF
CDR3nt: TGCAGTGCCCGGACCCTGTTCCACGAGCAGTACTTC

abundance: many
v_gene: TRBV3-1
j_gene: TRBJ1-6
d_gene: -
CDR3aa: CASSQGGGASPLHF
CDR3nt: TGTGCCAGCAGCCAAGGTGGGGGCGCGTCACCCCTCCACTTT

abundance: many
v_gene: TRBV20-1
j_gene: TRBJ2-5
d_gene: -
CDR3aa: CSVRAGQETQYF
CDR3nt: TGCAGTGTTAGAGCAGGCCAAGAGACCCAGTACTTC

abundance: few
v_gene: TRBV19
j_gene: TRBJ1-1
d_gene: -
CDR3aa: CASSRGRGDEAFF
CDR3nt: TGTGCCAGTAGTAGGGGTCGTGGGGATGAAGCTTTCTTT

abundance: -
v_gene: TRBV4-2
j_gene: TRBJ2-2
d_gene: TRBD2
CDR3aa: CASSPTGLAGDTGELFF
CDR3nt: TGTGCCAGCAGCCCCACCGGACTAGCGGGAGACACCGGGGAGCTGTTTTTT

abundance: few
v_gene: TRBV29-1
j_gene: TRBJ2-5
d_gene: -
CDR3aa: CSVDRGTGAKTQYF
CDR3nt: TGCAGCGTTGATCGGGGGACGGGGGCTAAGACCCAGTACTTC

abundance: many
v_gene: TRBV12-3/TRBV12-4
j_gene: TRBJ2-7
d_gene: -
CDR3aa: CASRQAGYEQYF
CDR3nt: TGTGCCAGCAGACAGGCAGGCTACGAGCAGTACTTC

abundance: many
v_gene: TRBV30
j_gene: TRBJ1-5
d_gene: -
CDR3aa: CAWSDGGRGPQHF
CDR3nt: TGTGCCTGGAGTGATGGCGGGAGGGGGCCCCAGCATTTT

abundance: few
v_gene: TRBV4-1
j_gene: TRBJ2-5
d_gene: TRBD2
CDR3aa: CASSQALLAAETQYF
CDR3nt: TGCGCCAGCAGCCAAGCCCTCCTAGCGGCGGAGACCCAGTACTTC

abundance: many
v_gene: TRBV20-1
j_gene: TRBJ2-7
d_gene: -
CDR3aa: CSARQGEQYF
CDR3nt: TGCAGTGCTAGACAGGGCGAGCAGTACTTC

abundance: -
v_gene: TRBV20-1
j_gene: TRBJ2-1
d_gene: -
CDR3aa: CSPLSGRLNEQFF
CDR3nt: TGCAGTCCCCTGTCGGGACGGTTGAATGAGCAGTTCTTC

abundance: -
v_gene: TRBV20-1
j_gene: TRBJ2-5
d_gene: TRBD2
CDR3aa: CSASGLAGGPLQETQYF
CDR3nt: TGCAGTGCCTCGGGACTAGCGGGAGGGCCTCTTCAAGAGACCCAGTACTTC

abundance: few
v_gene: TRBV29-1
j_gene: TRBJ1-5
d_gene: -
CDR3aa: CSVEGVDGGGVQHF
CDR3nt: TGCAGCGTTGAGGGGGTGGACGGTGGGGGAGTCCAGCATTTT

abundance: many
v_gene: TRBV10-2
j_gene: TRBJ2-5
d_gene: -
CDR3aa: CASSGGEWETQYF
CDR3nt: TGCGCCAGCAGTGGGGGGGAATGGGAGACCCAGTACTTC

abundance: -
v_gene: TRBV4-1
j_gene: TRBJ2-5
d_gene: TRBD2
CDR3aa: CASSQGRGERENRETQYF
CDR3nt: TGCGCCAGCAGCCAAGGCCGAGGCGAGCGGGAGAACAGAGAGACCCAGTACTTC

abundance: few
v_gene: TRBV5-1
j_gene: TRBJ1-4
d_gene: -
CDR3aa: CASSLGEDPNEKLFF
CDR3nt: TGCGCCAGCAGCTTGGGGGAGGACCCTAATGAAAAACTGTTTTTT

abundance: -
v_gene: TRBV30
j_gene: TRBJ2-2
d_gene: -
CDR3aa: CAWRVARGTGELFF
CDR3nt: TGTGCCTGGAGGGTAGCGCGGGGCACCGGGGAGCTGTTTTTT

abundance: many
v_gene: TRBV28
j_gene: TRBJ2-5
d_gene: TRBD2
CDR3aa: CASSPRGESKETQYF
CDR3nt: TGTGCCAGCAGTCCTCGGGGGGAGTCGAAAGAGACCCAGTACTTC

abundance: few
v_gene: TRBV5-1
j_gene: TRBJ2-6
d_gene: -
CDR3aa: CASSLGGTSGANVLTF
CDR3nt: TGCGCCAGCAGCTTGGGCGGCACCTCTGGGGCCAACGTCCTGACTTTC

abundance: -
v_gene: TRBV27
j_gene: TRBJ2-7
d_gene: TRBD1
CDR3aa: CASSETPGQYYEQYF
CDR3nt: TGTGCCAGCAGCGAAACCCCGGGACAGTACTACGAGCAGTACTTC

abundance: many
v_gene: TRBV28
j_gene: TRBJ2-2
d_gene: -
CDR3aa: CASNQRGAVLYTGELFF
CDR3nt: TGTGCCAGCAACCAAAGGGGAGCCGTTCTATATACCGGGGAGCTGTTTTTT

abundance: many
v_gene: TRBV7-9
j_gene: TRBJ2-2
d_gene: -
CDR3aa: CASPSEQANTGELFF
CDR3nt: TGTGCCAGCCCCTCGGAACAGGCGAACACCGGGGAGCTGTTTTTT

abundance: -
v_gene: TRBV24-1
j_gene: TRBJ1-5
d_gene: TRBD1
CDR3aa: CATSDWDRGSSNQPQHF
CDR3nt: TGTGCCACCAGTGATTGGGACAGGGGGTCTAGCAATCAGCCCCAGCATTTT

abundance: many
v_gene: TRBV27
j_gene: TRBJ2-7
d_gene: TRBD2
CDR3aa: CASTLSGSNGEQYF
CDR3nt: TGTGCCAGCACCCTGAGCGGGAGCAACGGGGAGCAGTACTTC

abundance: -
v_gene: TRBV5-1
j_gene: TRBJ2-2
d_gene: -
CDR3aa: CASSLELATGELFF
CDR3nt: TGCGCCAGCAGCTTGGAATTGGCCACCGGGGAGCTGTTTTTT

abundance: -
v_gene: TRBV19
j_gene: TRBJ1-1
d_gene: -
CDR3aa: CASSTAGFLNTEAFF
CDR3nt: TGTGCCAGTAGTACTGCGGGGTTCTTGAACACTGAAGCTTTCTTT

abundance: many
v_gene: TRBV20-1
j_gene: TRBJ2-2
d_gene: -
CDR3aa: CSASPNTGELFF
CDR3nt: TGCAGTGCTAGCCCGAACACCGGGGAGCTGTTTTTT

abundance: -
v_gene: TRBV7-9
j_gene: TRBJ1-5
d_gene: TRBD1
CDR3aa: CASSLTWTGSGQPQHF
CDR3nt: TGTGCCAGCAGCCTAACATGGACAGGGAGTGGGCAGCCCCAGCATTTT

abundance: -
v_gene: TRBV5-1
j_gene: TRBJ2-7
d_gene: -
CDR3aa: CASSSLGDVQYF
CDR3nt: TGCGCCAGCAGCTCTCTAGGGGATGTGCAGTACTTC

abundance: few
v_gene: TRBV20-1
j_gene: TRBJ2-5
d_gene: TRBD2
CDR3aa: CSAPGLAVGYRETQYF
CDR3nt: TGCAGTGCCCCCGGACTAGCGGTGGGGTATAGGGAGACCCAGTACTTC

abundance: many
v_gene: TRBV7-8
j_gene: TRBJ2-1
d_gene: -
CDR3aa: CASSQGLIYEQFF
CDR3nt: TGTGCCAGCAGCCAGGGACTTATCTATGAGCAGTTCTTC

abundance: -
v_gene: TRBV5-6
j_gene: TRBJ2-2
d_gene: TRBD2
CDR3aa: CASSSSRTSRTGELFF
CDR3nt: TGTGCCAGCAGCTCATCCCGGACTAGCCGGACCGGGGAGCTGTTTTTT

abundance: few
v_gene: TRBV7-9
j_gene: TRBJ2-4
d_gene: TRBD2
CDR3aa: CASSLRGRAADIQYF
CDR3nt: TGTGCCAGCAGCTTACGCGGGAGGGCCGCGGACATTCAGTACTTC

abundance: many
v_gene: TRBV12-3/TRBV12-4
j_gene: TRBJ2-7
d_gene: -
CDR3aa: CASSLGWAGEQYF
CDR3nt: TGTGCCAGCAGTTTAGGGTGGGCCGGGGAGCAGTACTTC

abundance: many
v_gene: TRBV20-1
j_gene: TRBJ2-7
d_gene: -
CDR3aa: CSAVDWSGERYEQYF
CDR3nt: TGCAGTGCCGTAGATTGGTCAGGGGAGAGGTACGAGCAGTACTTC

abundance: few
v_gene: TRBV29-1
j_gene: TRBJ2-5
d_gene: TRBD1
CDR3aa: CSVEDTLGTVVQETQYF
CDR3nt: TGCAGCGTTGAAGATACCCTTGGGACAGTTGTCCAAGAGACCCAGTACTTC

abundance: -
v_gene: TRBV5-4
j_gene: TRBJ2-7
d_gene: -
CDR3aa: CASSPRPGSGAGYEQYF
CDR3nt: TGTGCCAGCAGCCCCCGACCTGGCTCAGGGGCGGGCTACGAGCAGTACTTC

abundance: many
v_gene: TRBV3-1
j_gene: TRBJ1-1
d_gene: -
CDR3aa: CASSPELMNTEAFF
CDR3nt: TGTGCCAGCAGCCCGGAACTCATGAACACTGAAGCTTTCTTT

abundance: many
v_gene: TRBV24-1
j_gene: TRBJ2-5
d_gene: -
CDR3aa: CATSGGGTKGETQYF
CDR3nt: TGTGCCACCAGTGGTGGGGGGACAAAGGGGGAGACCCAGTACTTC

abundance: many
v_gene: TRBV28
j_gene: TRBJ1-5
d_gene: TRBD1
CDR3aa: CASSTGESQPQHF
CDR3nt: TGTGCCAGCAGCACAGGGGAAAGCCAGCCCCAGCATTTT

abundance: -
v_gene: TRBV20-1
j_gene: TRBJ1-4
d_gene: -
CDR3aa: CSAAKGLPTGALFF
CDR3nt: TGCAGTGCCGCCAAGGGACTCCCCACAGGAGCCCTGTTTTTT

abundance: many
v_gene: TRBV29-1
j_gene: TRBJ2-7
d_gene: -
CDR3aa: CSTRGTGSSYEQYF
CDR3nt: TGCAGCACCCGCGGCACAGGGAGTTCCTACGAGCAGTACTTC

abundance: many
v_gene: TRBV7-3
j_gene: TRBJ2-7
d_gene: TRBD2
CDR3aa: CASSLTLAGGPYEQYF
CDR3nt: TGTGCCAGCAGCTTAACACTAGCGGGAGGGCCCTACGAGCAGTACTTC

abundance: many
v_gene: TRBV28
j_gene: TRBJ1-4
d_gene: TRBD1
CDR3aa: CASSPRTGGREKLFF
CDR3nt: TGTGCCAGCAGTCCCCGGACAGGGGGCAGGGAAAAACTGTTTTTT